This TCR beta chain was observed in a study of control samples from healthy donors and cancer patients. Clones were read by immunoSEQ multiplex PCR, and TCRdb kept only the in-frame ones, dropping some. The sample consists of over 90,000 clones, about 91% of them appearing once. This receptor was identified in a woman between 18 and 29 years old in good health. The sample was blood.

The CDR3 bases are TGTGCCAGCAGCTCGCGCGACAGGACTTACGAGCAGTACTTC. Translated: CASSSRDRTYEQYF. This chain connects TRBV7-9 to TRBJ2-7, with D possibly being TRBD1 (6 bases). Germline assignment: CDR1 SEHNR and CDR2 FQNEAQ (reference sequence). Trimming removed 4 bases at V and 4 bases at J, with 14 bases between. This CDR3 spans 14 amino acids.